This T cell receptor beta chain was sequenced during a study of blood T cells in healthy people across ages. Study-level results: Percentage of naive T cells showed a strong correlation with TCR beta diversity.

Peripheral blood samples of 7.5 to 10 milliliters were drawn from each donor. Of note for this clonotype: What it binds is unknown.

CDR3 length: 17 residues. With 0 bases removed from V and 0 bases from J, the gap between germline ends came to 15 bases. Looked up from germline, CDR1 is DFQATT and CDR2 is SNEGSKA (reference sequence). A second PCR, run for about 7 to 11 cycles, used a sample-barcoded 5' primer plus a J-beta primer mix. TCRdb called the 5' RACE reads again in MiXCR, with one record for every CDR3 protein. The profile shows 600,000 to 850,000 distinct CDR3 sequences, about 42% of them singletons. The clonotype originates from a woman between 55 and 75 years old in good health. Sequencing used blood. The chain uses TRBV20-1 and TRBJ1-5; D ambiguous. This CDR3 reads CSARDRRRTNSNQPQHF. CDR3 bases: TGCAGTGCTAGAGATCGGCGAAGGACTAATAGCAATCAGCCCCAGCATTTT.